This TCR beta chain was identified during a study of blood T cell repertoires in COVID-19. Study as a whole: From the United States, Italy and Spain came samples of acute and convalescent COVID-19. PBMCs, B-cell-depleted T cells, or T cells were the source of the cDNA or gDNA that made up the material.

V lost 2 bases, J lost 0 bases, and 4 bases stayed unmatched. The CDR3 is 16 residues long. From germline, CDR1 is KGHSH and CDR2 LQKENI. The Seattle site enrolled patients during active infection and followed them longitudinally. In the study's own analysis: Counts of nucleated cells, estimated from reference gene primer amplification, were obtained. The assay was immunoSEQ multiplex PCR, and TCRdb's table has in-frame clones only and misses some. The V and J calls and the clone size are those of that table, but D and trimming were determined from the DNA. The data show roughly 140,000 clones, 85% seen once.

V gene TRBV18 combines with J gene TRBJ1-5; 7 positions match TRBD1. The sequence was obtained from a woman aged 55-75 years with COVID-19, enrolled during active disease. Sequenced sample: peripheral blood. CDR3 sequence: CASSPRQGFSNQPQHF. CDR3 DNA sequence: TGTGCCAGCTCACCAAGACAGGGTTTTAGCAATCAGCCCCAGCATTTT.